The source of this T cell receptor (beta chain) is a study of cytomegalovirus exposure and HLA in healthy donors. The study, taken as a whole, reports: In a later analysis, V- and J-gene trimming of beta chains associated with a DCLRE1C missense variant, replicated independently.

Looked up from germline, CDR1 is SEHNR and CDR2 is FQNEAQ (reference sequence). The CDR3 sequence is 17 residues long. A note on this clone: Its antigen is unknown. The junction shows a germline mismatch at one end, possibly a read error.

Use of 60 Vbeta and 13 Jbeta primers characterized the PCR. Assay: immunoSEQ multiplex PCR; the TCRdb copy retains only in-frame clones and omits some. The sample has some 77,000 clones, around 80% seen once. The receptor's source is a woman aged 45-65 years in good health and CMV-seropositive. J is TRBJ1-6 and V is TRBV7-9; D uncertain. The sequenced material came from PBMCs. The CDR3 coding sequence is TGTTCCAGCAGCGGTCCGGACCGGGGCTCCTATAATTCACCCCTCCACTTT. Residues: CSSSGPDRGSYNSPLHF.